One TCR beta chain is described in this entry. Its antigen is not known. The data belong to a study of cytomegalovirus exposure and HLA in healthy donors. In the PCR, 60 Vbeta and 13 Jbeta primers were used. In the study's own analysis: In a later analysis, roughly 86 million unique TCR beta chains included roughly 11 million shared by two or more donors. Sequencing used immunoSEQ multiplex PCR; TCRdb keeps in-frame clones, though not all of them. D and trimming were read from the DNA, whereas the V and J calls and clone size are those reported in that table. The table shows some 120,000 clones, with around 80% occurring only once. CDR1 and CDR2 from the germline V gene are LNHNV and YYDKDF (reference sequence). V shed 0 bases and J 4 bases; nucleotides not matched to a gene: 11. This CDR3 has 18 residues. General study findings and limits: Later analysis reportedly placed an Asian-associated ancestry cluster below the roughly 680-donor mean in N-insertions. Most of the CMV-associated TCR beta chains (in a later analysis) appeared to be HLA-restricted.

This receptor was taken from a man in his thirties or forties in good health and CMV-seronegative. Material for sequencing was PBMCs. The V call is TRBV15, the J call TRBJ1-2, with TRBD1 matching over 10 bases. For the CDR3, the DNA is TGTGCCACCAGCAGAGATGCGGGACAGGGGTCGGGCAGCTATGGCTACACCTTC. Amino acid sequence: CATSRDAGQGSGSYGYTF.